This TCR beta chain was identified in a study of Ad26.COV2.S vaccination and SARS-CoV-2 variants. Study summary: Trial arm assignment for the donor was COV1001 Ad26.COV2.S.

As concerns this clone: No antigen is known for it.

Profiling relied on immunoSEQ multiplex PCR, and the TCRdb table lists in-frame clones only, not all of them. The table records roughly 330,000 clones, 85% to 90% of them present only once. Stated treatment: around 19 received Ad26.COV2.S at low or high dose, single or two shots; about five received placebo; per-sample allocation not given. Samples analyzed were those drawn on day 63 after the first vaccine or placebo injection. Whole-study results and caveats: Spike-specific TCR breadth was greater in vaccine than placebo recipients.

The sequence came from a person between 18 and 65 years old who received the Ad26.COV2.S COVID-19 vaccine or a placebo. The sequenced sample was peripheral blood, obtained in a trial of Ad26.COV2.S vaccine versus placebo.

CDR3 DNA: TGTGCCAGCAGCTTACAGGGGGCTGGGAACTATGGCTACACCTTC. Its protein is CASSLQGAGNYGYTF. The chain employs TRBV5-6 and TRBJ1-2, with 9 bases lining up with TRBD1. The germline gives CDR1 SGHDT, CDR2 YYEEEE. Trimming took 2 bases from V and 2 from J; bases not matched to a gene: 4. This CDR3 has 15 amino acids.